This is a list of T cell receptor beta chains from one sample in a study of response to subunit inactivated influenza vaccine. MiXCR was run by TCRdb on the RT-PCR reads, yielding one entry per CDR3 protein. The profile covers 600,000 to 700,000 distinct CDR3 sequences, with 13% to 15% appearing a single time and approximately 7.6% taken by the ten largest. The sample consisted of PBMCs from blood, taken less than 15 days before vaccination. These receptors all come from a man aged 45-65 years who received an inactivated influenza vaccine. Each CDR3 is given with its conserved first and last residue. The order of the fields is clone size, D gene, J gene, CDR3 length, V gene, CDR3 DNA, CDR3 protein. The D gene is left open where the match is weak. Expanded clones get a size class; other rows say once, few or many, or leave the size out.

many | NA | TRBJ1-1 | 12 | TRBV12-3/TRBV12-4 | TGTGCCAGCAGTTTTAGTTACACTGAGGCTTTCTTT | CASSFSYTEAFF
NA | NA | TRBJ2-3 | 14 | TRBV7-3 | TGTGCCAGCAGCTTAAACCCAGGTACAGATACGCAGTATTTT | CASSLNPGTDTQYF
NA | TRBD2 | TRBJ2-1 | 15 | TRBV7-8 | TGTGCCAGCAGCCTTGTCAATGGCGGGGGGGGTGAGCAGTTCTTC | CASSLVNGGGGEQFF
NA | NA | TRBJ2-7 | 13 | TRBV18 | TGTGCCAGCTCAATCCGACAGAACTACGAGCAGTACTTC | CASSIRQNYEQYF
few | NA | TRBJ2-6 | 17 | TRBV30 | TGTGCCTGGAGTGTTTGGGGGATACCCTCTGGGGCCAACGTCCTGACTTTC | CAWSVWGIPSGANVLTF
few | NA | TRBJ2-3 | 15 | TRBV12-3/TRBV12-4 | TGTGCCAGCAGCTCTGAACCGGGCCTCACAGATACGCAGTATTTT | CASSSEPGLTDTQYF
few | NA | TRBJ2-2 | 15 | TRBV6-1 | TGTGCCAGCAGTGCAGGACAGACAGGACGCGGGGAGCTGTTTTTT | CASSAGQTGRGELFF
few | NA | TRBJ1-2 | 17 | TRBV4-3 | TGCGCCAGCAGCCAAGAAAATACGGCGGTCTCTAACTATGGCTACACCTTC | CASSQENTAVSNYGYTF
NA | NA | TRBJ2-7 | 15 | TRBV4-1 | TGCGCCAGCAGCCACACCGAACAGGGAGCCCACGAGCAGTACTTC | CASSHTEQGAHEQYF
few | NA | TRBJ1-2 | 14 | TRBV5-1 | TGCGCCAGCAGCTTGGCCCCAGGGGACTATGGCTACACCTTC | CASSLAPGDYGYTF
NA | NA | TRBJ2-2 | 12 | TRBV11-2 | TGTGCCAGCAGCACAAGTGCCGGGGAGCTGTTTTTT | CASSTSAGELFF
few | NA | TRBJ2-7 | 15 | TRBV5-6 | TGTGCCAGCAGCTTGGGCCAGGCGAGTACCTACGAGCAGTACTTC | CASSLGQASTYEQYF
few | NA | TRBJ2-7 | 15 | TRBV10-1 | TGCGCCAGCAGTGAGTCCGGACAGAAAGGCAACGAGCAGTACTTC | CASSESGQKGNEQYF
few | NA | TRBJ1-1 | 16 | TRBV7-8 | TGTGCCAGCAGCTTAGTCGGGACACCCATGAACACTGAAGCTTTCTTT | CASSLVGTPMNTEAFF